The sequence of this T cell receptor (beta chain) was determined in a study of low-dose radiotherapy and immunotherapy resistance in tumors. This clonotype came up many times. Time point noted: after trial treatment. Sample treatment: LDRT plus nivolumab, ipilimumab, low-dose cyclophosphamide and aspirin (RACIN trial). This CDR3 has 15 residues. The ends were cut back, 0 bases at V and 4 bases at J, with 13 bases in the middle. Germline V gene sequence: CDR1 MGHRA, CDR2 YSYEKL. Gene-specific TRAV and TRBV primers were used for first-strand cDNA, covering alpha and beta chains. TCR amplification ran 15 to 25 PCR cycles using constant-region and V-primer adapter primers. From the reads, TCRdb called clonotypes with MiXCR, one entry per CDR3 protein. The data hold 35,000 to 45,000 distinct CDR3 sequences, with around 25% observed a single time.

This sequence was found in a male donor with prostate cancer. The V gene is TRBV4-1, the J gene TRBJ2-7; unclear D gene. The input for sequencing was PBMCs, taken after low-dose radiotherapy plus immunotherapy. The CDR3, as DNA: TGCGCCAGCAGCCAAGAAATGAGCCAGGTTTACGAGCAGTACTTC. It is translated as CASSQEMSQVYEQYF.